The 20 T cell receptor beta chains below come from one sample, sequenced in a study of blood T cell repertoires in COVID-19. The protocol was immunoSEQ multiplex PCR, while the TCRdb copy is restricted to in-frame clones and leaves out a portion. Counted here are 110,000 to 150,000 clones, 65% to 85% occurring once; the ten biggest clones make up about 5%. Material for sequencing was peripheral blood. These receptors were taken from a woman aged 50 to 60 with acute or convalescent COVID-19.

The chain couples TRBV19 to TRBJ1-2; D is unresolved. Trimming removed 3 bases at V and 0 bases at J, with 11 bases between. Germline assignment: CDR1 LNHDA and CDR2 SQIVND (reference sequence). This CDR3 spans 15 amino acids. Here the CDR3 DNA reads TGTGCCAGTAGTATTGGTATAGGAGCTAACTATGGCTACACCTTC. It is translated as CASSIGIGANYGYTF.

This clone has a single count. This rearrangement joins TRBV7-9 to TRBJ1-2, with no clear D. Germline CDR1 SEHNR, CDR2 FQNEAQ (reference sequence). The CDR3 consists of 14 residues. V shed 5 bases and J shed 6 bases, with 16 bases lying between them. The CDR3 bases are TGTGCCAGCAGCCCACAAGCGGAAGGAGATGGCTACACCTTC. Its translation is CASSPQAEGDGYTF.

This sequence joins TRBV5-4 and TRBJ2-7, with TRBD2 matching 13 bases. V shed 9 bases, J shed 12 bases, and the junction held 12 bases outside the gene matches. This CDR3 comprises 13 residues. Germline CDR1 SGHNT, CDR2 YYREEE (reference sequence). The CDR3: CATTAGTSGVTYF. Written as DNA, the CDR3 is TGTGCCACGACCGCCGGGACTAGCGGGGTAACGTACTTC.

The chain couples TRBV6-5 to TRBJ1-2; TRBD1 agrees at 8 bases. The CDR3 is 14 amino acids. Germline V CDR1 and CDR2: MNHEY, SVGAGI. V gave up 5 bases and J gave up 5 bases; unmatched junction bases: 7. CDR3 nucleotides: TGTGCCAGCAGTCCTCCCGGGACAGGATATGGCTACACCTTC. Protein product: CASSPPGTGYGYTF.

The chain employs TRBV6-2 or TRBV6-3 and TRBJ2-7; D might be TRBD1 (5 bases). V was clipped by 2 bases and J by 0 bases, with 8 bases between them. This CDR3 contains 14 residues. Germline values: CDR1 MNHEY, CDR2 SVGEGT. The CDR3 DNA reads as TGTGCCAGCAGTTACGACAGTTCCTCCTACGAGCAGTACTTC. This encodes CASSYDSSSYEQYF.

The chain links TRBV6-2 or TRBV6-3 to TRBJ2-1; 8 positions match TRBD1. V gave up 6 bases and J gave up 8 bases; unmatched junction bases: 15. Looked up from germline, CDR1 is MNHEY and CDR2 is SVGEGT. This CDR3 is built from 16 residues. In nucleotides, the CDR3 is TGTGCCAGCAGCCTTGGACAGGGATGGATTAGGGATGAGCAGTTCTTC. Translation gives CASSLGQGWIRDEQFF.

V and J are TRBV4-1 and TRBJ1-1, with D perhaps TRBD1 (6 bases). Trimming stripped 3 bases from V and 3 bases from J, with 17 bases between. The CDR3 is made up of 16 amino acids. CDR1 is MGHRA and CDR2 is YSYEKL in the germline V gene. The CDR3 DNA is TGCGCCAGCAGCCATCCCGAAGGGGGGGGGCACACTGAAGCTTTCTTT. Its protein is CASSHPEGGGHTEAFF.

The chain couples TRBV28 to TRBJ1-2; D is uncertain. This CDR3 spans 13 amino acids. The germline V and J ends were trimmed by 6 bases and 3 bases, with 11 bases remaining between them. Germline CDR1 reads MDHEN; CDR2 reads SYDVKM. CDR3 protein: CASRLANHYGYTF. The CDR3 DNA is TGTGCCAGCAGGTTGGCCAATCACTATGGCTACACCTTC.

J is TRBJ1-2 and V is TRBV19; perhaps TRBD1 as D (5 bases). The CDR3 sequence is 16 residues long. Germline loops: CDR1 LNHDA, CDR2 SQIVND (reference sequence). V was trimmed by 3 bases and J by 5 bases, leaving 19 bases between them. The CDR3 DNA reads as TGTGCCAGTAGTATTGAGGCAACCTGGGACTTATATGGCTACACCTTC. The encoded protein is CASSIEATWDLYGYTF.

The rearrangement links TRBV4-2 to TRBJ2-5, with 12 nucleotides matching TRBD2. The CDR3 loop spans 17 amino acids. Per germline, CDR1 LGHNA and CDR2 YNFKEQ. V was pared by 0 bases and J by 4 bases, with 6 bases of the junction left unmatched. The CDR3 DNA is TGTGCCAGCAGCCAAGACGGGAGACTAGCGGGGGTAGAGACCCAGTACTTC. Amino acids: CASSQDGRLAGVETQYF.

The chain recombines TRBV6-5 with TRBJ1-6; TRBD1 matches 8 bases. The CDR3 is made up of 14 amino acids. CDR1 is MNHEY and CDR2 is SVGAGI in the germline V gene. V was clipped by 6 bases and J by 8 bases; unmatched bases: 6. The CDR3 here is CASRSTGDHSPLHF. CDR3 nucleotide sequence: TGTGCCAGCAGATCGACAGGGGATCATTCACCCCTCCACTTT.

This rearrangement joins TRBV9 to TRBJ1-5; D gene unclear. The germline V and J ends were trimmed by 0 bases and 4 bases, with 8 bases remaining between them. Germline assignment: CDR1 SGDLS and CDR2 YYNGEE. The CDR3 spans 14 residues. CDR3 sequence reads: CASSVDGENQPQHF. The CDR3 DNA follows: TGTGCCAGCAGCGTAGACGGGGAAAATCAGCCCCAGCATTTT.

The chain has TRBV10-3 and TRBJ1-5, with unresolved D. From germline, CDR1 is ENHRY and CDR2 SYGVKD. V shed 0 bases and J shed 2 bases, with 8 bases lying between them. This CDR3 has 15 residues. The CDR3 here is CAISESNEGNQPQHF. CDR3 nucleotide sequence: TGTGCCATCAGTGAGTCGAACGAGGGCAATCAGCCCCAGCATTTT.

V gene TRBV12-3 or TRBV12-4 combines with J gene TRBJ1-2; possibly TRBD1 for D (5 bases). CDR3 length: 13 amino acids. The V end was cut by 6 bases, the J end by 6 bases, with 14 bases between. The CDR3 is CASRTGGADGYTF. In DNA form, the CDR3 reads TGTGCCAGCAGGACGGGTGGGGCGGATGGCTACACCTTC.

The gene calls are TRBV18 and TRBJ1-1; D is possibly TRBD1 (6 bases). Trimming left V 5 bases short and J 3 bases short, with 16 bases between. Per the germline V gene, CDR1 is KGHSH and CDR2 is LQKENI. The length of the CDR3 is 15 residues. The CDR3 DNA follows: TGTGCCAGCTCAAGTCCCTCACAGGGCGACACTGAAGCTTTCTTT. Encoded protein: CASSSPSQGDTEAFF.

This clone appeared a single time. The rearrangement joins TRBV30 to TRBJ1-5; no clear D. V was cut by 2 bases and J by 4 bases, with 12 bases left in between. Germline V lookup: CDR1 GTSNPN, CDR2 SVGIG (reference sequence). The CDR3 contains 14 residues. The CDR3 coding sequence is TGTGCCTGGAGTAAAACCGGGGATAATCAGCCCCAGCATTTT. This translates into CAWSKTGDNQPQHF.

This sequence joins TRBV23-1 and TRBJ1-2; 7 bases map to TRBD1. TRBV23-1 is designated an ORF whose function remains uncertain. With V trimmed by 7 bases and J by 7 bases, 3 bases remained unmatched. The CDR3 extends over 11 amino acids. CDR3 sequence: CASMDRSGYTF. CDR3 nucleotide sequence: TGCGCCAGCATGGACAGGTCTGGCTACACCTTC.

The chain couples TRBV19 to TRBJ2-7; 9 bases line up with TRBD1. V gave up 6 bases and J gave up 0 bases; unmatched junction bases: 0. The CDR3 runs to 13 residues. CDR1 LNHDA and CDR2 SQIVND come from the germline V gene (reference sequence). The CDR3 DNA reads TGTGCCAGTAGGGGACAGGGCTCCTACGAGCAGTACTTC. Residues: CASRGQGSYEQYF.

This chain uses TRBV4-2 with TRBJ1-6; D is unclear. V was shortened by 0 bases and J by 2 bases, with 8 bases between the two germline ends. The CDR3 is 16 amino acids. Germline V gene data show CDR1 as LGHNA and CDR2 as YNFKEQ. CDR3 DNA: TGTGCCAGCAGCCAAGACGGTGCTACCTATAATTCACCCCTCCACTTT. It specifies CASSQDGATYNSPLHF.

The chain combines TRBV7-9 with TRBJ1-6, with 8 nucleotides matching TRBD1. The CDR3 extends over 15 amino acids. CDR1 SEHNR and CDR2 FQNEAQ come from the germline V gene (reference sequence). V shed 4 bases and J 10 bases; nucleotides not matched to a gene: 9. The CDR3 region is CASSSRTGLDSPLHF. CDR3 coding DNA: TGTGCCAGCAGCTCCCGGACAGGGTTAGACTCACCCCTCCACTTT. The whole variable domain, filled in from reference TRBV7-9 and TRBJ1-6, reads DTGVSQNPRHKITKRGQNVTFRCDPISEHNRLYWYRQTLGQGPEFLTYFQNEAQLEKSRLLSDRFSAERPKGSFSTLEIQRTEQGDSAMYLCASSSRTGLDSPLHFGNGTRLTVT.